This TCR beta chain appears in the sequencing data of a study of cytomegalovirus exposure and HLA in healthy donors. In this sample, this clone turned up a few times. Its antigen remains unidentified. Germline V gives CDR1 SGDLS, CDR2 YYNGEE. The CDR3 consists of 16 residues. V was trimmed by 3 bases and J by 4 bases, leaving 16 bases between them. The PCR employed 60 Vbeta primers together with 13 Jbeta primers. TCRdb's copy holds only in-frame clones and misses some; the assay was immunoSEQ multiplex PCR. Of some 200,000 clones in the sample, roughly 80% were seen once. Study observations and caveats: Relative to equally common others, HLA-associated TCR beta chains showed greater clonal expansion in a later analysis. Fewer N-insertions (relative to the approximately 700-donor mean) were reportedly seen in an Asian-associated ancestry cluster in a later analysis. Later analysis demonstrated an association between a missense DCLRE1C variant and TCR beta V- and J-gene trimming.

The sequenced sample was PBMCs. The chain joins TRBV9 to TRBJ2-2; D is uncertain. The TCR sequence derives from a male donor in good health and CMV-seropositive. CDR3 loop: CASSGRGSEFTGELFF. DNA for the CDR3: TGTGCCAGCAGCGGGCGAGGCTCAGAGTTCACCGGGGAGCTGTTTTTT.